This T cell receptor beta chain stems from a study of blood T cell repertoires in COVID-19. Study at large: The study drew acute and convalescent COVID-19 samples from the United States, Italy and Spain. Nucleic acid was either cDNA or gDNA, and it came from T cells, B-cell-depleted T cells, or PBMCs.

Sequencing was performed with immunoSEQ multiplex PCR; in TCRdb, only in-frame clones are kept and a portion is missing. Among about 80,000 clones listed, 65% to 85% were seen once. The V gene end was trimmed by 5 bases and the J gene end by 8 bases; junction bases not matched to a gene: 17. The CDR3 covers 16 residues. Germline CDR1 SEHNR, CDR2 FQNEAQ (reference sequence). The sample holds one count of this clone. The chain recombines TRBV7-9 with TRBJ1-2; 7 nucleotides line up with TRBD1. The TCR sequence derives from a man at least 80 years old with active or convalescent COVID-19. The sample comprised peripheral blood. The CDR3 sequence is CASSAGQSSSPGGYTF. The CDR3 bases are TGTGCCAGCAGCGCGGGACAGTCGTCCTCGCCCGGGGGCTACACCTTC.